One sample yielded the 22 T cell receptor beta chains listed below, sequenced in a study of T-cell reconstitution after alpha-beta-depleted transplantation in children. Researchers prepared the TCRbeta library using unique molecular identifiers, the study reports. TCRdb called the PCR reads again in MiXCR, with one record for every CDR3 protein. The sample shows around 500,000 distinct CDR3 sequences, 23% of them seen only once. The source was PBMCs, mostly from graft donor cells, collected 360 days after TCRalphabeta/CD19-depleted stem cell transplant. Receptors were obtained from a boy in the first two years of life who had a stem cell transplant for acute myeloid leukemia, so the T cells may come from the graft donor.

The chain employs TRBV2 and TRBJ1-5; 7 bases align to TRBD1. Germline CDR1 SNHLY, CDR2 FYNNEI. There are 11 residues in the CDR3. With V trimmed by 6 bases and J by 10 bases, 3 bases remained unmatched. CDR3 bases: TGTGCCAGCAGCTACAGGGGACCCCAGCATTTT. This translates into CASSYRGPQHF.

This chain links TRBV7-6 with TRBJ1-1; no reliable D call. The CDR3 runs to 13 residues. Germline V gene sequence: CDR1 SGHVS, CDR2 FNYEAQ. The V end was cut by 1 base, the J end by 13 bases, with 16 bases between. As DNA, the CDR3 is TGTGCCAGCAGCTTAGGGGCAGGCTCCGTTGGTTTCTTT. As protein: CASSLGAGSVGFF.

This clonotype was found a few times. The CDR3 loop is CASSLGAGGEQYV. The CDR3 nucleotides read TGTGCCAGCAGCTTAGGAGCAGGGGGCGAGCAGTACGTC. J is TRBJ2-7 and V is TRBV7-6; 7 bases are a match to TRBD1. CDR1 is SGHVS and CDR2 is FNYEAQ in the germline V gene. The CDR3 contains 13 residues. J gave up 6 bases and V 1 base, and 3 bases lay outside the gene matches.

This clonotype was seen ten or more times. This chain links TRBV30 with TRBJ1-5, with D unresolved. The V and J ends lost 0 bases and 5 bases respectively, with 5 bases between them. Germline CDR1 GTSNPN, CDR2 SVGIG (reference sequence). This CDR3 region has 12 residues. The chain's CDR3 is CAWSVGYQPQHF. For the CDR3, the DNA is TGTGCCTGGAGTGTCGGCTATCAGCCCCAGCATTTT.

This clonotype was observed at least ten times. The genes are TRBV5-1 and TRBJ2-1, with D possibly being TRBD1 (5 bases). The CDR3 spans 13 residues. Germline V gene lookup returns CDR1 SGHRS and CDR2 YFSETQ. Trimming cost V 4 bases and J 0 bases, with 5 bases left between them. The CDR3 region has the DNA TGCGCCAGCAGCGGGGCCTCCTACAATGAGCAGTTCTTC. Translated, it gives CASSGASYNEQFF.

This clonotype was detected only a few times. The V and J genes are TRBV20-1 and TRBJ2-6; possible D gene TRBD2, 5 bases. The V gene's germline CDR1 is DFQATT and CDR2 SNEGSKA (reference sequence). The CDR3 is made up of 16 amino acids. The V end was cut by 6 bases, the J end by 0 bases, with 15 bases between. CDR3 amino acids: CSASGLVTSGANVLTF. CDR3 DNA: TGCAGTGCCAGTGGACTCGTCACCTCTGGGGCCAACGTCCTGACTTTC.

This clonotype has ten or more counts. The V gene is TRBV28, the J gene TRBJ2-5, with 7 bases matching TRBD1. Germline lookup yields CDR1 MDHEN and CDR2 SYDVKM. Trimming removed 7 bases from V and 5 bases from J; junction bases left unmatched: 10. The CDR3 sequence is 14 residues long. CDR3 residues: CASTTRTGSETQYF. DNA of the CDR3: TGTGCCAGCACCACCCGGACAGGATCGGAGACCCAGTACTTC.

This clonotype was picked up many times. The rearrangement joins TRBV12-3 or TRBV12-4 to TRBJ2-3; D is possibly TRBD2 (5 bases). The length of the CDR3 is 14 residues. Deletions cut 6 bases from V and 4 bases from J, with 14 bases between. The CDR3 DNA is TGTGCCAGCAGGACAACTGACTACTCAGATACGCAGTATTTT. It yields the protein CASRTTDYSDTQYF.

The gene calls are TRBV11-2 and TRBJ2-1; 8 bases match TRBD2. The CDR3 spans 16 residues. Trimming at V came to 1 base and at J to 7 bases, leaving 9 bases not matched to a gene. Germline V gene data show CDR1 as SGHAT and CDR2 as FQNNGV. The CDR3 coding sequence is TGTGCCAGCAGCTTAGTAGCGGGGATTTTGGGGAATGAGCAGTTCTTC. It translates to CASSLVAGILGNEQFF. Full variable domain (missing parts from reference TRBV11-2 and TRBJ2-1): EAGVAQSPRYKIIEKRQSVAFWCNPISGHATLYWYQQILGQGPKLLIQFQNNGVVDDSQLPKDRFSAERLKGVDSTLKIQPAKLEDSAVYLCASSLVAGILGNEQFFGPGTRLTVL.

The genes are TRBV5-5 and TRBJ2-3; 7 nucleotides align to TRBD1. Unmatched junction bases numbered 10, after V lost 3 bases and J lost 3 bases. There are 16 residues in the CDR3. Germline values: CDR1 SGHKS, CDR2 YYEKEE (reference sequence). The CDR3 sequence: CASSYPTGSRTDTQYF. The DNA of the CDR3 is TGTGCCAGCAGCTACCCGACAGGGAGTAGGACAGATACGCAGTATTTT.

The V call is TRBV20-1, the J call TRBJ1-1, with D uncertain. Germline CDR1 DFQATT, CDR2 SNEGSKA (reference sequence). The CDR3 totals 12 residues. Trimming left V 4 bases short and J 3 bases short, with 9 bases between. DNA of the CDR3: TGCAGTGCTAAGGTTTTGGACACTGAAGCTTTCTTT. Translating gives CSAKVLDTEAFF.

Only a few counts were recorded for this clonotype. The J gene is TRBJ2-1, the V gene TRBV27; no definite D call. The CDR3 length is 14 residues. The V gene lost 2 bases and the J gene lost 4 bases, with 9 bases spanning the gap. Germline V gene sequence: CDR1 MNHEY, CDR2 SMNVEV (reference sequence). The CDR3 protein is CASSLTEIYNEQFF. CDR3 nucleotide sequence: TGTGCCAGCAGTTTAACTGAAATTTACAATGAGCAGTTCTTC.

V and J are TRBV7-6 and TRBJ2-2; tentative D call: TRBD1 (6 bases). Germline CDR1 is SGHVS and CDR2 is FNYEAQ. V lost 1 base and J lost 4, with 16 bases in between. This CDR3 comprises 17 residues. The CDR3, as DNA: TGTGCCAGCAGCTTAGTGAGCGGACAGACAATCACCGGGGAGCTGTTTTTT. It encodes CASSLVSGQTITGELFF. The full variable domain, completed using reference TRBV7-6 and TRBJ2-2, is GAGVSQSPRYKVTKRGQDVALRCDPISGHVSLYWYRQALGQGPEFLTYFNYEAQQDKSGLPNDRFSAERPEGSISTLTIQRTEQRDSAMYRCASSLVSGQTITGELFFGEGSRLTVL.

This clonotype was observed a few times. V gene TRBV7-6 combines with J gene TRBJ2-3, with 9 bases fitting TRBD2. V was pared by 7 bases and J by 4 bases, with 12 bases of the junction left unmatched. The germline CDR1 and CDR2 sequences are SGHVS and FNYEAQ. This CDR3 is 16 amino acids long. The CDR3 here is CASTLGAGGLPDTQYF. CDR3 sequence (DNA): TGTGCCAGCACCCTGGGGGCGGGGGGGCTACCAGATACGCAGTATTTT.

This clonotype was seen many times. The chain is built from TRBV29-1 and TRBJ1-2, with D uncertain. V was shortened by 4 bases and J by 8 bases, with 14 bases between the two germline ends. The germline V gene has CDR1 SQVTM and CDR2 ANQGSEA. The CDR3 covers 12 residues. The CDR3 nucleotides read TGCAGCGTTGGCCCGGCATGGGTCGGCTACACCTTC. This encodes CSVGPAWVGYTF.

V and J are TRBV7-2 and TRBJ2-7; 8 bases are shared with TRBD2. The length of the CDR3 is 16 residues. From germline, CDR1 is SGHTA and CDR2 FQGNSA. The V segment lost 3 bases and the J segment 5 bases; nucleotides outside the gene matches: 12. The CDR3 coding sequence is TGTGCCAGCAGCTTGGTCACGGGCCGGGAGGGCCACGAGCAGTACTTC. Translating it yields CASSLVTGREGHEQYF.

The chain combines TRBV12-3 or TRBV12-4 with TRBJ1-1; D gene uncertain. V lost 8 bases to trimming and J lost 6 bases, with 19 bases between them. The CDR3 runs 14 residues. The CDR3 bases are TGTGCCAGCTCCTCTGGGCTGAGGGCGGCTGAAGCTTTCTTT. This sequence encodes CASSSGLRAAEAFF.

This clonotype was observed at least ten times. V is TRBV20-1 and J is TRBJ1-3; perhaps TRBD1 as D (6 bases). CDR1 DFQATT and CDR2 SNEGSKA come from the germline V gene (reference sequence). The CDR3 is 13 residues long. V shed 6 bases and J shed 0 bases, with 9 bases lying between them. The CDR3 sequence: CSAKQGSGNTIYF. CDR3 coding DNA: TGCAGTGCAAAACAGGGCTCTGGAAACACCATATATTTT.

The rearrangement links TRBV4-2 to TRBJ2-1; 9 bases match TRBD2. Germline V gene data show CDR1 as LGHNA and CDR2 as YNFKEQ. With V trimmed by 7 bases and J by 0 bases, 4 bases remained unmatched. The CDR3 length is 15 residues. The CDR3 reads CASKRGGGSYNEQFF. The CDR3 DNA follows: TGTGCCAGCAAACGCGGGGGGGGCTCCTACAATGAGCAGTTCTTC.

The chain couples TRBV27 to TRBJ2-1, with 9 bases that match TRBD2. The CDR3 runs 15 residues. J lost 3 bases, V lost 4 bases, and 4 bases had no gene match. Germline V lookup: CDR1 MNHEY, CDR2 SMNVEV (reference sequence). This chain's CDR3 is CASSSQRGVYNEQFF. Written as DNA, the CDR3 is TGTGCCAGCAGTTCCCAGCGGGGGGTCTACAATGAGCAGTTCTTC.

This chain joins TRBV15 and TRBJ2-1, with 9 bases identical to TRBD1. CDR1 LNHNV and CDR2 YYDKDF come from the germline V gene (reference sequence). V was clipped by 2 bases and J by 6 bases; unmatched bases: 11. This CDR3 spans 17 amino acids. The DNA of the CDR3 is TGTGCCACCAGCAGAAACAACCCGGGACAGGGAGGCAATGAGCAGTTCTTC. It translates to CATSRNNPGQGGNEQFF.

CDR3 sequence: CASSRLFQGAREKLFF. The CDR3 bases are TGCGCCAGCAGCCGCCTCTTTCAGGGGGCTCGTGAAAAACTGTTTTTT. This sequence joins TRBV4-3 and TRBJ1-4; TRBD1 matches 8 bases. The trim removed 4 bases at V and 7 bases at J, leaving 11 bases unmatched. Germline V gene lookup returns CDR1 LGHNA and CDR2 YSLEER. The CDR3 runs 16 residues.